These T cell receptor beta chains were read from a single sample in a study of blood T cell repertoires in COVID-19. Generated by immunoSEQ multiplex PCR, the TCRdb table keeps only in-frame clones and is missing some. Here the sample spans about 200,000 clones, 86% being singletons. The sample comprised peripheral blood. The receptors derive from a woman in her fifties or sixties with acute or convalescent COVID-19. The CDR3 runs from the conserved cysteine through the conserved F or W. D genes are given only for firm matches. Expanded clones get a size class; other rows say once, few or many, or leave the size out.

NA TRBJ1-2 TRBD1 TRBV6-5 CASSYLTGGGYGYTF TGTGCCAGCAGCTACCTAACAGGGGGCGGGTATGGCTACACCTTC
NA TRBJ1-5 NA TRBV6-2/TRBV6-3 CASSAPRGMGSNQPQHF TGTGCCAGCAGTGCGCCAAGGGGTATGGGGAGCAATCAGCCCCAGCATTTT
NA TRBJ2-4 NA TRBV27 CASSPIGGAIAKNIQYF TGTGCCAGCAGTCCCATAGGTGGGGCTATAGCCAAAAACATTCAGTACTTC
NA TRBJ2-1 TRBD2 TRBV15 CATSRDWGGNEQFF TGTGCCACCAGCAGAGATTGGGGAGGGAATGAGCAGTTCTTC
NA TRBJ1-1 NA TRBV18 CASLEGVNTEAFF TGTGCCAGTCTCGAGGGAGTGAACACTGAAGCTTTCTTT
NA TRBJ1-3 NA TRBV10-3 CAISESPGLNTIYF TGTGCCATCAGTGAGTCCCCAGGGCTAAACACCATATATTTT
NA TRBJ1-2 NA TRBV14 CASSPYTGLSYGYTF TGTGCCAGCAGCCCGTACACAGGGCTGAGCTATGGCTACACCTTC
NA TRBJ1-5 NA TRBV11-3 CASSLSELRYQPQHF TGTGCCAGCAGCTTATCCGAACTCCGCTATCAGCCCCAGCATTTT
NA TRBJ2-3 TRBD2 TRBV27 CASTLAGDTDTQYF TGTGCCAGCACTCTAGCGGGAGACACAGATACGCAGTATTTT
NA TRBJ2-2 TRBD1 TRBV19 CASRSIDRGTGELFF TGTGCCAGTAGATCAATCGACAGGGGCACCGGGGAGCTGTTTTTT
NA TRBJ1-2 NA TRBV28 CASSPAGPPGDYGYTF TGTGCCAGCAGTCCCGCAGGCCCCCCAGGGGACTATGGCTACACCTTC
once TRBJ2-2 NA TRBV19 CASNKQGNTGELFF TGTGCCAGTAATAAACAGGGAAACACCGGGGAGCTGTTTTTT
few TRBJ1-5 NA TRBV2 CASSGGGGSNQPQHF TGTGCCAGCAGTGGCGGCGGGGGTAGCAATCAGCCCCAGCATTTT
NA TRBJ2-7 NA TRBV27 CASGPLGSSYEQYF TGTGCCAGCGGCCCCCTCGGGAGTTCCTACGAGCAGTACTTC
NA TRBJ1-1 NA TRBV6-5 CASSNDRTEAFF TGTGCCAGCAGCAACGACAGGACCGAGGCTTTCTTT